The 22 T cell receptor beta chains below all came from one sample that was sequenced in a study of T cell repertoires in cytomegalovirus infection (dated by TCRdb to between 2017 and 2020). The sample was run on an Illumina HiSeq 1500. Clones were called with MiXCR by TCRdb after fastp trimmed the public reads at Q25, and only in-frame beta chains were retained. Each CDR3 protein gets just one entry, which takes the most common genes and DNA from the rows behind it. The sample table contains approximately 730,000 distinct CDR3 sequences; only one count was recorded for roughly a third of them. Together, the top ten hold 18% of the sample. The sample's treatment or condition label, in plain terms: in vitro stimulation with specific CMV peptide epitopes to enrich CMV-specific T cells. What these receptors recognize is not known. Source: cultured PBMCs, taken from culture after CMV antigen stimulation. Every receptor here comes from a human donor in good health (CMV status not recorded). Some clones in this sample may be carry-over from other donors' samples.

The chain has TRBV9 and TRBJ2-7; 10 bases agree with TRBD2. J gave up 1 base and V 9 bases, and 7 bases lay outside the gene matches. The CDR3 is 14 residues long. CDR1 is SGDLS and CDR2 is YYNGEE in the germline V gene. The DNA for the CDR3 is TGTGCCACCCAGCGGGAGGGGAATTCCTACGAGCAGTACTTC. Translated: CATQREGNSYEQYF.

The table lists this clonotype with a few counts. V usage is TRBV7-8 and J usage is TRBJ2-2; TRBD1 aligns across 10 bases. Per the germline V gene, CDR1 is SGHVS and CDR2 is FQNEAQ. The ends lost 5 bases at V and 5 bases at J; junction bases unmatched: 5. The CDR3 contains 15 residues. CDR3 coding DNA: TGTGCCAGCAGCGTGGACAGGGGGGAGACCGGGGAGCTGTTTTTT. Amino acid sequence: CASSVDRGETGELFF.

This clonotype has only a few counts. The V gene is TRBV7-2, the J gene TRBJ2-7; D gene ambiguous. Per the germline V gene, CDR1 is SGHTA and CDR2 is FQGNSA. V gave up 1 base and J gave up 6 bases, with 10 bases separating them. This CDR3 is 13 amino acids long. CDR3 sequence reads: CASSLDFAGEQYF. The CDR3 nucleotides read TGTGCCAGCAGCTTAGACTTTGCTGGCGAGCAGTACTTC. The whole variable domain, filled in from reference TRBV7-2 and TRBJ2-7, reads GAGVSQSPSNKVTEKGKDVELRCDPISGHTALYWYRQSLGQGLEFLIYFQGNSAPDKSGLPSDRFSAERTGGSVSTLTIQRTQQEDSAVYLCASSLDFAGEQYFGPGTRLTVT.

The CDR3 protein is CASRLSGQAEKTQYF. The CDR3 region has the DNA TGTGCCAGCAGACTCTCCGGACAGGCGGAGAAGACCCAGTACTTC. The V and J genes are TRBV2 and TRBJ2-5, with 7 bases aligning to TRBD1. The V gene end was trimmed by 6 bases and the J gene end by 6 bases; junction bases not matched to a gene: 13. CDR1 is SNHLY, CDR2 FYNNEI, per germline. This CDR3 has 15 amino acids. The whole variable domain, remainder taken from reference TRBV2 and TRBJ2-5, is EPEVTQTPSHQVTQMGQEVILRCVPISNHLYFYWYRQILGQKVEFLVSFYNNEISEKSEIFDDQFSVERPDGSNFTLKIRSTKLEDSAMYFCASRLSGQAEKTQYFGPGTRLLVL.

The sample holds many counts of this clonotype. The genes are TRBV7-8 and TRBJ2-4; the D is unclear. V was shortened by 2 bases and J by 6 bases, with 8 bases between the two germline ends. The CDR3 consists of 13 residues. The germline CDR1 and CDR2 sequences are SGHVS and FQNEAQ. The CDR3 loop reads CASSLNDLNIQYF. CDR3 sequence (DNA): TGTGCCAGCAGCTTAAATGACTTAAACATTCAGTACTTC.

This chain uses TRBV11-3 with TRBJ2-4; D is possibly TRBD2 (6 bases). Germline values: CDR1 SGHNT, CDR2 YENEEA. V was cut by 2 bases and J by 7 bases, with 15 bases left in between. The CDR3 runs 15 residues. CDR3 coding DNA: TGTGCCAGCAGCTTATGGAGGTTAGCGGAGAACATTCAGTACTTC. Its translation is CASSLWRLAENIQYF.

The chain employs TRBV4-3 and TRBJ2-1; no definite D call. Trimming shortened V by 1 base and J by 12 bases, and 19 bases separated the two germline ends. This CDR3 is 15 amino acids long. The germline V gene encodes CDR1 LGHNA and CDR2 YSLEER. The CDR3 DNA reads TGCGCCAGCAGCCAAGGTAGGACCGTACTCAGTGGGCAGTTCTTC. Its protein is CASSQGRTVLSGQFF.

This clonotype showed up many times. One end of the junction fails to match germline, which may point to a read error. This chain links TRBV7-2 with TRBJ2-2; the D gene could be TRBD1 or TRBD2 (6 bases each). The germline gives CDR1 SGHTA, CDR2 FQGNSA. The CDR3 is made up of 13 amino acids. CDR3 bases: TGTGCCAGCAGCTCGTCACGGTGGGGGGCGCTGTTTTTT. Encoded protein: CASSSSRWGALFF.

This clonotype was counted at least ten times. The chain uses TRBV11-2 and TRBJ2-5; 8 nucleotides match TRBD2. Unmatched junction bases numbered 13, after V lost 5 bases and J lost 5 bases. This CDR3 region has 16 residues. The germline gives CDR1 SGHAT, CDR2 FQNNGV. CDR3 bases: TGTGCCAGCAGCCCAGGGATCGGGGGGGCGAAGGAGACCCAGTACTTC. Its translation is CASSPGIGGAKETQYF.

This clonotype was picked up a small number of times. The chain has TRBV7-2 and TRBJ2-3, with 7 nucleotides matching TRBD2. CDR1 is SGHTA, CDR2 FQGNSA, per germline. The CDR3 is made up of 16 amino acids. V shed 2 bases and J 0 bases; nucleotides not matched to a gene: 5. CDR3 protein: CASSLYTGGSTDTQYF. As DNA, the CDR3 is TGTGCCAGCAGCTTATATACGGGAGGAAGCACAGATACGCAGTATTTT.

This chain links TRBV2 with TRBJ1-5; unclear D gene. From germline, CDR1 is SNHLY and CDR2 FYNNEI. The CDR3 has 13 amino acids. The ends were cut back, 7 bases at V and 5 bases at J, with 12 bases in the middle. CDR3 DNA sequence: TGTGCCAGCAATCCGGGTACTGATCAGCCCCAGCATTTT. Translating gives CASNPGTDQPQHF.

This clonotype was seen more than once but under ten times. CDR3 in DNA: TGTGCCAGCAGCTTAAATACCCCTACGACTCAGTATTTT. It yields the protein CASSLNTPTTQYF. The rearrangement uses TRBV7-6 and TRBJ2-3; no clear D. The germline CDR1 and CDR2 sequences are SGHVS and FNYEAQ. This CDR3 region has 13 residues. V shed 2 bases and J shed 12 bases, with 15 bases lying between them.

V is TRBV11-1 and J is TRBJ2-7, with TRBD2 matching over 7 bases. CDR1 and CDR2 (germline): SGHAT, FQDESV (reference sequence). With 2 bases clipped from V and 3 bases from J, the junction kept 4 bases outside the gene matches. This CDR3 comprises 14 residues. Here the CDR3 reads CASSLRTRNYEQYF. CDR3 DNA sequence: TGTGCCAGCAGCTTAAGGACTAGAAACTACGAGCAGTACTTC.

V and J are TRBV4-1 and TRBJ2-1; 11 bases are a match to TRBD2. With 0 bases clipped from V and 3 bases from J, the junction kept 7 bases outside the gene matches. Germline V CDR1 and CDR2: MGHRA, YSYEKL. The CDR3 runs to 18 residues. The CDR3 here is CASSQDPSSGGFYNEQFF. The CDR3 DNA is TGCGCCAGCAGCCAAGATCCGTCTAGCGGGGGGTTCTACAATGAGCAGTTCTTC.

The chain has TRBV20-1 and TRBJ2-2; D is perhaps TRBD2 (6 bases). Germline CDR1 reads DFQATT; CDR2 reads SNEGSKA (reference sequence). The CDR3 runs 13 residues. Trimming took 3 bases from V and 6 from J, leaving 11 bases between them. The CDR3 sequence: CSASGSNAGELFF. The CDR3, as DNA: TGCAGTGCTAGCGGGAGTAACGCCGGGGAGCTGTTTTTT.

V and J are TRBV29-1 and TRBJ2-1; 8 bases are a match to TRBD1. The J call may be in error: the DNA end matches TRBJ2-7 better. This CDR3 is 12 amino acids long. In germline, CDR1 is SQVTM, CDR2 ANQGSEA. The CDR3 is CSVRQGLHEQYF. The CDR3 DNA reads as TGCAGCGTACGACAGGGGTTGCATGAGCAGTACTTC.

The CDR3 sequence is CASSDWTSGRFFAEQFF. The DNA for the CDR3 is TGTGCCAGTAGTGACTGGACTAGCGGGAGATTCTTCGCTGAGCAGTTCTTC. J is TRBJ2-1 and V is TRBV19; 13 nucleotides align to TRBD2. The J segment lost 9 bases and the V segment lost 5 bases, leaving 13 bases of the junction unmatched. The CDR3 loop spans 17 amino acids. Germline lookup yields CDR1 LNHDA and CDR2 SQIVND (reference sequence).

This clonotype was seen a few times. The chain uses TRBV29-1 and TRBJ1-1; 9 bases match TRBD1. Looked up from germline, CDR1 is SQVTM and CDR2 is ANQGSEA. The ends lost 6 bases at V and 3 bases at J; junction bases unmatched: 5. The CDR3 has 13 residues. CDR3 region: CSVGTGRDTEAFF. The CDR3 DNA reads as TGCAGCGTAGGGACAGGGAGGGACACTGAAGCTTTCTTT.

DNA of the CDR3: TGCGCCAGCAGTAAGGAGGGCCAAGAGACCCAGTACTTC. Residues: CASSKEGQETQYF. The V gene is TRBV5-1, the J gene TRBJ2-5; weak D call: TRBD2 (6 bases). Trimming pared 5 bases from V and 1 base from J, leaving 9 bases between. The germline V gene has CDR1 SGHRS and CDR2 YFSETQ. The CDR3 spans 13 residues.

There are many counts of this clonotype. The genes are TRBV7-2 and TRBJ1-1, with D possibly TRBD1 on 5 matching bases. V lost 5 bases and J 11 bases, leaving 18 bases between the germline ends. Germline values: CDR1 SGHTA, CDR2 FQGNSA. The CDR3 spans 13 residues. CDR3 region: CASSTGRLEGAFF. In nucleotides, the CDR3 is TGTGCCAGCAGCACAGGACGTTTAGAGGGTGCTTTCTTT.

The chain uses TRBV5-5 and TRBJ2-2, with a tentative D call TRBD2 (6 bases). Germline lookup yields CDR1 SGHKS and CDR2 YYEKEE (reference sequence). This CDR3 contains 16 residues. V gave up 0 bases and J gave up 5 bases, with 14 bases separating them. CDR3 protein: CASSLAAGSSTGELFF. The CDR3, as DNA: TGTGCCAGCAGCTTGGCCGCGGGAAGCAGTACCGGGGAGCTGTTTTTT.

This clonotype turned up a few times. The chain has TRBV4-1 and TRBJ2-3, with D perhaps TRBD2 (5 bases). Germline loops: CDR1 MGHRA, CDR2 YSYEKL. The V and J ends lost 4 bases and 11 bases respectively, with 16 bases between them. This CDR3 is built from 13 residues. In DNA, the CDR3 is TGCGCCAGCAGCCCCCTTACTAGTTTTAGGCAGTATTTT. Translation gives CASSPLTSFRQYF.